This TCR beta chain was recorded in a study of T cell responses to AZD1222 COVID-19 vaccine. Study results and caveats: Spike as a whole was targeted by vaccine-associated CD4 TCRs, dominant at 160-218 and 743-854. Breadth and depth of Spike-specific TCRs rose after two AZD1222 doses. The donor cohort was predominantly white British with a female majority, and clonal diversity may have been underestimated. Only five to seven individuals given AZD1222 were seropositive at baseline.

Clones were read by immunoSEQ multiplex PCR, and TCRdb kept only the in-frame ones, dropping some. This table holds some 150,000 clones, under 95% found once. This clone was picked up a small number of times. The antigen is unknown. Germline V CDR1 and CDR2: SGHRS, YFSETQ. The CDR3 is made up of 14 amino acids. V trimming: 4 bases; J trimming: 0 bases; junction bases outside the gene matches: 4. This rearrangement joins TRBV5-1 to TRBJ2-7; 7 bases are shared with TRBD1. Sequencing was performed on peripheral blood, taken on day 0 of AZD1222 vaccination. The source is an adult in good health. The CDR3 loop reads CASSIQGDSYEQYF. CDR3 in DNA: TGCGCCAGCAGCATTCAGGGGGACTCCTACGAGCAGTACTTC.